The 19 T cell receptor beta chains in this list originate from one sample, sequenced in a study of shared clonotypes between healthy human individuals. The method was immunoSEQ multiplex PCR; TCRdb's version includes in-frame clones alone and lacks a portion of them. The sample includes about 980,000 clones, over 75% of them seen just once. Sequencing was done on a sample of memory CD4+ T cells sorted from blood. The sample's subset: CD45RA-negative fraction. These receptors were taken from a man aged 18 to 29 in good health.

The V call is TRBV5-1, the J call TRBJ2-5; 7 bases agree with TRBD2. Germline V lookup: CDR1 SGHRS, CDR2 YFSETQ. Trimming cost V 1 base and J 2 bases; bases outside gene matches: 8. The CDR3 consists of 16 residues. This CDR3 is CASSLLGGGRQETQYF. The CDR3 bases are TGCGCCAGCAGCTTGCTTGGGGGAGGGCGACAAGAGACCCAGTACTTC.

This clone has a handful of counts. The chain recombines TRBV6-1 with TRBJ2-5, with D possibly matching TRBD2 (5 bases). The CDR3 has 16 amino acids. Deletions cut 3 bases from V and 5 bases from J, with 19 bases between. Germline V gives CDR1 MNHNS, CDR2 SASEGT. CDR3 coding DNA: TGTGCCAGCAGTGATGGAAGTCGGGGTGTGGGGGAGACCCAGTACTTC. Its protein product is CASSDGSRGVGETQYF.

This clone was counted a single time. CDR3 in amino acids: CASSQSRAYEQYF. For the CDR3, the DNA is TGTGCCAGCAGCCAATCGAGGGCCTACGAGCAGTACTTC. V is TRBV16 and J is TRBJ2-7, with D perhaps matching TRBD2 (5 bases). The CDR3 spans 13 residues. The ends were cut back, 0 bases at V and 2 bases at J, with 5 bases in the middle. Germline CDR1 and CDR2: KGHSY and FQNENV.

Details on this clone: One junction end disagrees with the germline gene, perhaps due to a read error. The chain combines TRBV27 with TRBJ2-3; perhaps TRBD1 as D (5 bases). The CDR3 runs 14 residues. Looked up from germline, CDR1 is MNHEY and CDR2 is SMNVEV (reference sequence). CDR3 amino acids: CASSLVDSRDTQYF. The CDR3 DNA is TGTGCCAGCAGTTTAGTTGACAGCAGAGATACGCAGTATTTT.

The chain employs TRBV18 and TRBJ2-2; 8 bases map to TRBD1. V shed 3 bases and J 13 bases; nucleotides not matched to a gene: 13. CDR3 length: 15 amino acids. Germline V gene data show CDR1 as KGHSH and CDR2 as LQKENI. CDR3 nucleotides: TGTGCCAGCTCACCCCCGGGACAGGCGAACGGAGTGCTGTTTTTT. Amino acids: CASSPPGQANGVLFF.

The chain uses TRBV28 and TRBJ2-7; D is undetermined. This CDR3 spans 14 amino acids. Trimming took off 2 bases at V and 2 bases at J, with 10 bases between the two ends. The V gene's germline CDR1 is MDHEN and CDR2 SYDVKM. The CDR3 reads CASSLVRPTYEQYF. CDR3 DNA sequence: TGTGCCAGCAGTTTAGTTCGGCCAACCTACGAGCAGTACTTC.

This chain uses TRBV18 with TRBJ2-7; D remains ambiguous. The CDR3 sequence is 14 residues long. The germline CDR1 and CDR2 sequences are KGHSH and LQKENI. The V gene lost 0 bases and the J gene lost 3 bases, with 9 bases spanning the gap. CDR3 DNA sequence: TGTGCCAGCTCACCACCGACTCACAGCTACGAGCAGTACTTC. As protein: CASSPPTHSYEQYF. The full variable domain, in which reference TRBV18 and TRBJ2-7 provide the parts outside the CDR3, is NAGVMQNPRHLVRRRGQEARLRCSPMKGHSHVYWYRQLPEEGLKFMVYLQKENIIDESGMPKERFSAEFPKEGPSILRIQQVVRGDSAAYFCASSPPTHSYEQYFGPGTRLTVT.

The CDR3: CASSLKVLSGGYGYTF. CDR3 nucleotide sequence: TGCGCCAGCAGCTTGAAGGTTTTGTCAGGAGGCTATGGCTACACCTTC. The chain couples TRBV5-1 to TRBJ1-2; no definite D call. V was trimmed by 1 base and J by 4 bases, leaving 17 bases between them. CDR3 length: 16 amino acids. Germline V gene data show CDR1 as SGHRS and CDR2 as YFSETQ.

The rearrangement links TRBV4-1 to TRBJ1-6; D unclear. This CDR3 is 14 amino acids long. V was pared by 0 bases and J by 12 bases, with 12 bases between. CDR1 MGHRA and CDR2 YSYEKL come from the germline V gene. CDR3 sequence: CASSQDLGTQPLHF. Here the CDR3 DNA reads TGCGCCAGCAGCCAAGATCTGGGCACGCAACCCCTCCACTTT.

The chain combines TRBV7-9 with TRBJ1-2; 11 bases map to TRBD1. Germline CDR1 and CDR2: SEHNR and FQNEAQ (reference sequence). This CDR3 contains 15 residues. The V segment lost 4 bases and the J segment 8 bases; nucleotides outside the gene matches: 9. In DNA, the CDR3 is TGTGCCAGCAGCTCTACCGGGACAGGGGGATTAGGCTACACCTTC. Its protein product is CASSSTGTGGLGYTF. Combining the CDR3 with reference TRBV7-9 and TRBJ1-2 gives the whole variable domain DTGVSQNPRHKITKRGQNVTFRCDPISEHNRLYWYRQTLGQGPEFLTYFQNEAQLEKSRLLSDRFSAERPKGSFSTLEIQRTEQGDSAMYLCASSSTGTGGLGYTFGSGTRLTVV.

The chain combines TRBV2 with TRBJ2-3; 9 bases agree with TRBD2. Trimming at V came to 0 bases and at J to 8 bases, leaving 6 bases not matched to a gene. In germline, CDR1 is SNHLY, CDR2 FYNNEI. CDR3 length: 15 amino acids. CDR3 protein: CASSEAASGAGTQYF. The CDR3 nucleotides read TGTGCCAGCAGTGAAGCGGCTAGCGGGGCCGGTACGCAGTATTTT.

This clone has more than one count but fewer than ten. This sample includes further DNA sequences coding for the same CDR3. V gene TRBV5-1 combines with J gene TRBJ2-1; TRBD2 matches at 7 bases. Losses at the gene ends were 0 bases for V and 5 bases for J; bases not matched to a gene: 5. From germline, CDR1 is SGHRS and CDR2 YFSETQ. This CDR3 is built from 15 residues. The CDR3 is CASSLATSANNEQFF. CDR3 coding DNA: TGCGCCAGCAGCTTGGCCACTAGCGCAAACAATGAGCAGTTCTTC.

The rearrangement links TRBV27 to TRBJ1-2; 9 positions agree with TRBD1. V lost 5 bases, J lost 7 bases, and 8 bases stayed unmatched. Per germline, CDR1 MNHEY and CDR2 SMNVEV (reference sequence). The CDR3 has 14 residues. CDR3 sequence (DNA): TGTGCCAGCAGTCACCGGGACAGGGATCGTGGCTACACCTTC. As protein: CASSHRDRDRGYTF.

The chain combines TRBV18 with TRBJ1-1; 7 nucleotides match TRBD1. V lost 6 bases, J lost 4 bases, and 8 bases stayed unmatched. CDR1 is KGHSH and CDR2 is LQKENI in the germline V gene. The CDR3 totals 14 residues. The CDR3 sequence: CASSLQRTGTEAFF. The DNA for the CDR3 is TGTGCCAGCTCCCTACAAAGGACAGGCACTGAAGCTTTCTTT.

This clone was detected only a few times. The chain joins TRBV15 to TRBJ2-4, with D possibly being TRBD1 or TRBD2 (5 bases each). With 5 bases removed from V and 4 bases from J, the gap between germline ends came to 6 bases. Germline loops: CDR1 LNHNV, CDR2 YYDKDF (reference sequence). The CDR3 has 12 amino acids. The CDR3 sequence: CATSEGKNIQYF. In DNA form, the CDR3 reads TGTGCCACCAGCGAGGGGAAAAACATTCAGTACTTC. The full variable domain, in which reference TRBV15 and TRBJ2-4 provide the parts outside the CDR3, is DAMVIQNPRYQVTQFGKPVTLSCSQTLNHNVMYWYQQKSSQAPKLLFHYYDKDFNNEADTPDNFQSRRPNTSFCFLDIRSPGLGDTAMYLCATSEGKNIQYFGAGTRLSVL.

The CDR3 loop reads CASSIELGENYGYTF. CDR3 nucleotides: TGTGCCAGTAGTATAGAGTTGGGGGAGAACTATGGCTACACCTTC. The chain is built from TRBV19 and TRBJ1-2; D is perhaps TRBD1 (5 bases). Germline CDR1 is LNHDA and CDR2 is SQIVND (reference sequence). Trimming removed 0 bases from V and 2 bases from J, with 10 bases in between. This CDR3 has 15 amino acids. The full variable domain, completed using reference TRBV19 and TRBJ1-2, is DGGITQSPKYLFRKEGQNVTLSCEQNLNHDAMYWYRQDPGQGLRLIYYSQIVNDFQKGDIAEGYSVSREKKESFPLTVTSAQKNPTAFYLCASSIELGENYGYTFGSGTRLTVV.

Concerning this clone: One junction end disagrees with the germline gene, perhaps due to a read error. The V and J genes are TRBV7-7 and TRBJ2-1; D remains unclear. CDR3 length: 13 residues. Germline CDR1 and CDR2: SSHAT and FNYEAQ (reference sequence). The CDR3 DNA reads as TGTGCTAGCAGCTTAGGCCAGTACAATGAGCAGTTCTTC. It encodes CASSLGQYNEQFF.

This clone was observed a few times. The genes are TRBV11-2 and TRBJ2-2; 11 positions agree with TRBD2. The ends lost 5 bases at V and 3 bases at J; junction bases unmatched: 8. The CDR3 consists of 17 residues. The germline V gene encodes CDR1 SGHAT and CDR2 FQNNGV. The CDR3 nucleotides are TGTGCCAGCAGCCCGCTAGCGGGGGGACCCTACACCGGGGAGCTGTTTTTT. The encoded protein is CASSPLAGGPYTGELFF.

The J gene is TRBJ1-4, the V gene TRBV27; D is uncertain. The CDR3 has 16 amino acids. Trimming took off 5 bases at V and 4 bases at J, with 17 bases between the two ends. Germline V lookup: CDR1 MNHEY, CDR2 SMNVEV (reference sequence). The CDR3 loop is CASSPRGTIFNEKLFF. The CDR3 nucleotides read TGTGCCAGCAGTCCCCGTGGAACAATCTTTAATGAAAAACTGTTTTTT.